The 25 T cell receptor beta chains given below trace back to one sample, sequenced in a study of T cell responses to AZD1222 COVID-19 vaccine. Profiled with immunoSEQ multiplex PCR; TCRdb holds only in-frame clones, not every one. The data show about 170,000 clones, 80% to 95% seen once. The sequences come from peripheral blood, collected on day 0 of AZD1222 vaccination. These receptors all stem from an adult in good health.

This sequence joins TRBV7-2 and TRBJ1-2, with 9 bases aligning to TRBD1. The CDR3 is 16 amino acids. CDR1 and CDR2 (germline): SGHTA, FQGNSA. J lost 8 bases, V lost 4 bases, and 14 bases had no gene match. CDR3 bases: TGTGCCAGCAGCTCAGCGAATTGGGACAGGGTTTTCGGCTACACCTTC. Its translation: CASSSANWDRVFGYTF.

This chain uses TRBV3-1 (or the pseudogene TRBV3-2) with TRBJ1-2; 7 nucleotides agree with TRBD1. The CDR3 loop spans 12 amino acids. The junction had 4 bases not matched to a gene; V was cut back by 4 bases and J by 8 bases. Germline CDR1 reads LGHDT; CDR2 reads YNNKEL (reference sequence). CDR3 nucleotide sequence: TGTGCCAGCAGCCTAGGGGGCAGGGGCTACACCTTC. Translation: CASSLGGRGYTF.

The chain employs TRBV7-2 and TRBJ2-7, with a weak D call TRBD2 (6 bases). V was cut by 4 bases and J by 3 bases, with 10 bases left in between. Germline CDR1 is SGHTA and CDR2 is FQGNSA. The CDR3 runs to 13 residues. The chain's CDR3 is CASSSRRDYEQYF. The CDR3 DNA reads as TGTGCCAGCAGCTCTAGGCGGGACTACGAGCAGTACTTC. Based on the CDR3 plus reference TRBV7-2 and TRBJ2-7, the full variable domain is GAGVSQSPSNKVTEKGKDVELRCDPISGHTALYWYRQSLGQGLEFLIYFQGNSAPDKSGLPSDRFSAERTGGSVSTLTIQRTQQEDSAVYLCASSSRRDYEQYFGPGTRLTVT.

The chain is built from TRBV2 and TRBJ2-3; D might be TRBD1 or TRBD2, each matching 5 bases. The CDR3 covers 11 residues. CDR1 and CDR2 from the germline V gene are SNHLY and FYNNEI. Trimming took off 9 bases at V and 6 bases at J, with 10 bases between the two ends. As DNA, the CDR3 is TGTGCCAGAGGGTGGGGGGATACGCAGTATTTT. Its protein is CARGWGDTQYF. Combining the CDR3 with reference TRBV2 and TRBJ2-3 gives the whole variable domain EPEVTQTPSHQVTQMGQEVILRCVPISNHLYFYWYRQILGQKVEFLVSFYNNEISEKSEIFDDQFSVERPDGSNFTLKIRSTKLEDSAMYFCARGWGDTQYFGPGTRLTVL.

The rearrangement joins TRBV6-6 to TRBJ1-6; a weak D match, TRBD1 (6 bases). Germline V lookup: CDR1 MNHNY, CDR2 SVGAGI (reference sequence). This CDR3 region has 15 residues. V shed 5 bases and J shed 15 bases, with 23 bases lying between them. As DNA, the CDR3 is TGTGCCAGCAGTCCCTTTGTGGGGGCCAGGGTCCACCTCCACTTT. It yields the protein CASSPFVGARVHLHF.

In its sample, this clone was seen once. CDR3 in amino acids: CASSQDSGGVQGYTF. The CDR3 DNA follows: TGCGCCAGCAGCCAAGATAGCGGGGGCGTACAAGGCTACACCTTC. The chain uses TRBV4-1 and TRBJ1-2; D might be TRBD1 (6 bases). The CDR3 is 15 amino acids. Trimming cost V 0 bases and J 8 bases, with 16 bases left between them. The germline V gene encodes CDR1 MGHRA and CDR2 YSYEKL.

This clone was counted once. CDR3 loop: CASSLGQQEETQYF. The DNA for the CDR3 is TGCGCCAGCAGCTTGGGACAGCAAGAAGAGACCCAGTACTTC. The chain uses TRBV5-1 and TRBJ2-5; D is possibly TRBD1 (5 bases). Trimming took off 0 bases at V and 3 bases at J, with 9 bases between the two ends. CDR1 and CDR2 from the germline V gene are SGHRS and YFSETQ. The CDR3 is 14 residues long.

The chain uses TRBV19 and TRBJ1-5, with TRBD1 identical over 8 bases. V shed 3 bases and J 0 bases; nucleotides not matched to a gene: 7. CDR1 is LNHDA, CDR2 SQIVND, per germline (reference sequence). CDR3 length: 17 amino acids. For the CDR3, the DNA is TGTGCCAGTAGTATGGGCAGGGGGCCTTATAGCAATCAGCCCCAGCATTTT. Amino acid sequence: CASSMGRGPYSNQPQHF.

This clone was detected once. The DNA for the CDR3 is TGTGCCAGCACTGGGACAGGGGGATCTAATGAAAAACTGTTTTTT. Amino acids: CASTGTGGSNEKLFF. The chain uses TRBV6-6 and TRBJ1-4; TRBD1 matches at 11 bases. The trim removed 7 bases at V and 3 bases at J, leaving 4 bases unmatched. CDR1 is MNHNY and CDR2 is SVGAGI in the germline V gene (reference sequence). The CDR3 contains 15 residues.

The table lists this clone with a count of one. The chain couples TRBV7-6 to TRBJ1-4, with TRBD1 as a possible D gene (5 bases). Per the germline V gene, CDR1 is SGHVS and CDR2 is FNYEAQ. The CDR3 has 14 amino acids. The V gene lost 5 bases and the J gene lost 7 bases, with 14 bases spanning the gap. CDR3 DNA: TGTGCCAGCAGCCCTCCAGGGAGGAGTGAAAAACTGTTTTTT. Its protein product is CASSPPGRSEKLFF.

This rearrangement joins TRBV24-1 to TRBJ2-1; D is uncertain. The V gene's germline CDR1 is KGHDR and CDR2 SFDVKD. The CDR3 loop spans 13 amino acids. Between the trimmed V and J ends, which lost 3 bases and 3 bases, there was a span of 5 bases. CDR3 coding DNA: TGTGCCACCAGTGATCGGTACTACAATGAGCAGTTCTTC. Translated: CATSDRYYNEQFF.

On this clone: Other DNA sequences of this sample code for an identical CDR3. This rearrangement joins TRBV15 to TRBJ1-5; no clear D. The V gene's germline CDR1 is LNHNV and CDR2 YYDKDF (reference sequence). The CDR3 sequence is 12 residues long. V shed 0 bases and J shed 5 bases, with 2 bases lying between them. DNA of the CDR3: TGTGCCACCAGCAGAGATTATCAGCCCCAGCATTTT. It is translated as CATSRDYQPQHF.

The gene calls are TRBV5-5 and TRBJ1-1; TRBD1 matches at 11 bases. Germline CDR1 reads SGHKS; CDR2 reads YYEKEE (reference sequence). With 3 bases clipped from V and 5 bases from J, the junction kept 6 bases outside the gene matches. The CDR3 consists of 15 residues. The CDR3 is CASSSGTGGNTEAFF. In DNA, the CDR3 is TGTGCCAGCAGCTCCGGGACAGGGGGAAATACTGAAGCTTTCTTT.

The V call is TRBV11-2, the J call TRBJ1-6; 8 nucleotides align to TRBD1. CDR3 length: 17 residues. V was pared by 2 bases and J by 9 bases, with 12 bases of the junction left unmatched. Germline V gene data show CDR1 as SGHAT and CDR2 as FQNNGV. The CDR3 nucleotides read TGTGCCAGCAGCTTATGGCCAGGGGGCGCTGAAACTTCACCCCTCCACTTT. It translates to CASSLWPGGAETSPLHF.

The rearrangement joins TRBV28 to TRBJ2-7; TRBD1 is a possible D gene (6 bases). Germline CDR1 MDHEN, CDR2 SYDVKM. The ends were cut back, 4 bases at V and 3 bases at J, with 13 bases in the middle. The CDR3 extends over 14 amino acids. The CDR3 coding sequence is TGTGCCAGCAGTTCTGCCGGGACACTCTACGAGCAGTACTTC. As protein: CASSSAGTLYEQYF.

This clone came up a few times. This chain uses TRBV6-5 with TRBJ2-2; D is possibly TRBD2 (6 bases). Trimming cost V 6 bases and J 6 bases, with 14 bases left between them. The CDR3 contains 14 residues. CDR1 is MNHEY and CDR2 is SVGAGI in the germline V gene. The CDR3: CASRPGSRSGELFF. CDR3 bases: TGTGCCAGCAGGCCCGGGAGCAGGTCCGGGGAGCTGTTTTTT.

The rearrangement links TRBV30 to TRBJ2-7; D is ambiguous. CDR1 is GTSNPN and CDR2 is SVGIG in the germline V gene (reference sequence). The CDR3 extends over 15 amino acids. The V end lost 6 bases, the J end lost 6 bases, and 24 bases lay between the germline ends. CDR3 sequence reads: CACPEKGVSCLEQYF. The CDR3 bases are TGTGCCTGCCCTGAAAAAGGTGTGAGTTGTCTCGAGCAGTACTTC.

V is TRBV5-5 and J is TRBJ2-7; 8 positions agree with TRBD1. This CDR3 is 14 amino acids long. V lost 2 bases and J lost 1; bases outside the gene matches: 2. The germline gives CDR1 SGHKS, CDR2 YYEKEE (reference sequence). The CDR3 spells CASSFGTGSYEQYF. DNA of the CDR3: TGTGCCAGCAGCTTCGGGACAGGATCCTACGAGCAGTACTTC.

This clone was detected once. The rearrangement uses TRBV30 and TRBJ2-4, with a weak D call TRBD1 (6 bases). V was clipped by 0 bases and J by 0 bases, with 6 bases between them. The CDR3 has 14 residues. Germline V gene lookup returns CDR1 GTSNPN and CDR2 SVGIG (reference sequence). This CDR3 reads CAWSVQGAKNIQYF. The DNA for the CDR3 is TGTGCCTGGAGTGTACAGGGAGCCAAAAACATTCAGTACTTC.

This rearrangement joins TRBV7-2 to TRBJ2-1; D ambiguous. The CDR3 is made up of 15 amino acids. The V gene lost 1 base and the J gene lost 4 bases, with 11 bases spanning the gap. CDR1 is SGHTA, CDR2 FQGNSA, per germline. CDR3 region: CASSLGPRKYNEQFF. The CDR3 nucleotides read TGTGCCAGCAGCTTAGGACCTCGTAAATACAATGAGCAGTTCTTC. Variable domain in full (rest from reference TRBV7-2 and TRBJ2-1): GAGVSQSPSNKVTEKGKDVELRCDPISGHTALYWYRQSLGQGLEFLIYFQGNSAPDKSGLPSDRFSAERTGGSVSTLTIQRTQQEDSAVYLCASSLGPRKYNEQFFGPGTRLTVL.

The chain couples TRBV28 to TRBJ2-1; no clear D. Germline values: CDR1 MDHEN, CDR2 SYDVKM. V lost 4 bases and J lost 6, with 16 bases in between. The CDR3 is 15 amino acids. In nucleotides, the CDR3 is TGTGCCAGCAGTTCAACCGGCCTAGTCGTCAATGAGCAGTTCTTC. Translation gives CASSSTGLVVNEQFF.

The chain carries TRBV9 and TRBJ1-3; D gene ambiguous. The germline V gene has CDR1 SGDLS and CDR2 YYNGEE. Trimming took 0 bases from V and 9 from J, leaving 4 bases between them. CDR3 length: 11 residues. The DNA of the CDR3 is TGTGCCAGCAGCGTAGGAGGCACCATATATTTT. It yields the protein CASSVGGTIYF.

This sequence joins TRBV4-1 and TRBJ2-3, with unresolved D. V lost 0 bases to trimming and J lost 1 base, with 11 bases between them. The CDR3 runs 16 residues. CDR1 and CDR2 (germline): MGHRA, YSYEKL. CDR3 in amino acids: CASSQDPMAGTDTQYF. CDR3 in DNA: TGCGCCAGCAGCCAAGATCCGATGGCCGGCACAGATACGCAGTATTTT.

The count of this clone is one. The chain employs TRBV9 and TRBJ2-3, with 8 bases lining up with TRBD1. The CDR3 totals 14 residues. V dropped 3 bases and J dropped 3; count of bases not matched to a gene: 3. The germline V gene has CDR1 SGDLS and CDR2 YYNGEE. CDR3 bases: TGTGCCAGCAGCGACCGGACAGGGACAGATACGCAGTATTTT. It codes for CASSDRTGTDTQYF.

The chain links TRBV27 to TRBJ2-7, with D uncertain. The CDR3 runs 13 residues. Germline V gene data show CDR1 as MNHEY and CDR2 as SMNVEV (reference sequence). V was trimmed by 6 bases and J by 7 bases, leaving 16 bases between them. CDR3: CASRKVGFWEQYF. The CDR3 DNA follows: TGTGCCAGCAGGAAAGTGGGGTTCTGGGAGCAGTACTTC.